This TCR beta chain emerged from a study of graft-versus-host responses after intestinal transplantation. Study summary: Multivisceral, liver-intestinal, or isolated intestinal grafts went to recipients. Following induction with anti-thymocyte globulin, all recipients were given tacrolimus and steroids for about three years.

The CDR3 is 15 residues long. V lost 2 bases, J lost 4 bases, and 3 bases stayed unmatched. Germline CDR1 reads LNHDA; CDR2 reads SQIVND (reference sequence). As to this clone: Its antigen is not known.

Study-level results: After transplant, early declines in HvG clones were associated with peak levels of circulating GvH clones.

Sequenced by immunoSEQ multiplex PCR; TCRdb stores in-frame clones only, minus some. The table has about 110,000 clones, 93% seen once; the top ten hold about 0.51%. The starting material was unstimulated CD8+ T cells sorted from spleen or lymph node cells, obtained before intestinal transplant. The rearrangement joins TRBV19 to TRBJ2-1; 9 bases agree with TRBD1. This TCR was sampled from a human donor who received an intestinal transplant. Here the CDR3 DNA reads TGTGCCAGTAGTATAATTGGACAGGGGTACAATGAGCAGTTCTTC. Translation: CASSIIGQGYNEQFF.